The T cell receptor (beta chain) under discussion was sequenced for a study of long-term antiretroviral therapy in people with HIV. Notes on the study in general: Adherence to ART, viral resistance and therapy changes lacked any data.

As concerns this clone: As yet, its antigen is unknown.

Sequencing relied on immunoSEQ assay v3.0, run at survey level. Clones were read by immunoSEQ multiplex PCR, and TCRdb kept only the in-frame ones, dropping some. The sample yields 20,000 to 25,000 clones, around 83% seen once. Material: unsorted PBMCs, obtained 0.4 years after starting antiretroviral therapy. The clonotype originates from a man aged 50-60 years with HIV.

As DNA, the CDR3 is TGCGCCAGCAGCCAGGTCGGAGAGGGAGGGAATGAGCAGTTCTTC. Amino acid sequence: CASSQVGEGGNEQFF. This rearrangement joins TRBV5-1 to TRBJ2-1; 7 nucleotides agree with TRBD2. J was trimmed by 7 bases and V by 4 bases; bases with no gene match: 11. Germline V gene data show CDR1 as SGHRS and CDR2 as YFSETQ. This CDR3 contains 15 residues.